The 2 T cell receptor beta chains listed next were all sequenced from one sample in a study of regulatory T cells. Whole-study results and caveats: In CD3G-deficient patients, conventional CD4+ T cells were enriched for hydrophobic CDR3 residues at positions 6 and 7.

For these receptors, no antigen is known. The PCR used 52 TRBV and 13 TRBJ primers. The table came from immunoSEQ multiplex PCR; TCRdb's copy has only in-frame clones and leaves some out. The sample records about 29,000 clones, just under 95% being singletons. Sequencing was carried out using conventional CD4+ T cells sorted from blood. The source of these receptors is a person aged 18 to 35 with CD3G deficiency.

In its sample, this clone was seen once. The V gene is TRBV6-5, the J gene TRBJ1-1; TRBD1 might be the D (5 bases). The germline V gene encodes CDR1 MNHEY and CDR2 SVGAGI. This CDR3 contains 15 residues. With 0 bases removed from V and 5 bases from J, the gap between germline ends came to 13 bases. The DNA of the CDR3 is TGTGCCAGCAGTTACTCGAGAGGGGCGGGGACTGAAGCTTTCTTT. Its translation is CASSYSRGAGTEAFF.

The rearrangement links TRBV6-1 to TRBJ2-1, with 16 bases lining up with TRBD2. The CDR3 contains 20 residues. The J segment lost 2 bases and the V segment lost 2 bases, leaving 9 bases of the junction unmatched. Germline-derived CDR1 and CDR2 are MNHNS and SASEGT. CDR3 amino acids: CASSEPTGTSGRAAYNEQFF. DNA for the CDR3: TGTGCCAGCAGTGAACCCACCGGGACTAGCGGGAGGGCCGCCTACAATGAGCAGTTCTTC.